Here is one T cell receptor (beta chain) with its context. Its antigen remains unknown. The same CDR3 also results from other DNA sequences found in this sample. Sequencing was performed with immunoSEQ multiplex PCR; in TCRdb, only in-frame clones are kept and a portion is missing. The sample yields 200,000 or so clones, around 84% seen once. This entry belongs to a study of cytomegalovirus exposure and HLA in healthy donors. General study findings and limits: Using the classifier, cytomegalovirus status was reportedly diagnosed with high specificity and sensitivity. Cytomegalovirus association was listed for approximately 150 TCR beta chains.

CDR1 MNHEY and CDR2 SMNVEV come from the germline V gene (reference sequence). The CDR3 covers 15 residues. J was trimmed by 4 bases and V by 2 bases; bases with no gene match: 1. The origin of this receptor is a woman younger than 45 in good health and CMV-seropositive. The material sequenced was PBMCs. This rearrangement joins TRBV27 to TRBJ2-1; the match to TRBD2 covers 11 bases. For the CDR3, the DNA is TGTGCCAGCAGTTTACTAGCGGGAGGATACAATGAGCAGTTCTTC. Translated, it gives CASSLLAGGYNEQFF.